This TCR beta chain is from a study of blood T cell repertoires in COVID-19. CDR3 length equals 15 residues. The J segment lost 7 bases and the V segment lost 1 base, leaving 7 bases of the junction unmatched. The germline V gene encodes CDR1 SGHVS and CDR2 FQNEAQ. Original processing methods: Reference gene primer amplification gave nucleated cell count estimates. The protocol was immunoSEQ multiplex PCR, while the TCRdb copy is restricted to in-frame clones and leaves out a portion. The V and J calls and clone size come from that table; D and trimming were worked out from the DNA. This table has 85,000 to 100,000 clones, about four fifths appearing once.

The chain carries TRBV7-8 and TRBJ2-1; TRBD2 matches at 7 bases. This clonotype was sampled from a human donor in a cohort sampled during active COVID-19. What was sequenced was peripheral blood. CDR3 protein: CASSLVAGVVNEQFF. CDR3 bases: TGTGCCAGCAGCTTAGTCGCGGGAGTGGTGAATGAGCAGTTCTTC.